A selection of T cell receptor beta chains follows, all from one sample in a study of blood T cell repertoires in COVID-19. Clones were sequenced by immunoSEQ multiplex PCR, and TCRdb holds only the in-frame ones, with some missing. The sample gives over 150,000 clones, roughly 85% of which show up once; 6.2% is in the top ten. Material: PBMCs or T cells enriched from blood (not recorded which). These receptors all come from a man aged 40-50 years who had recovered from COVID-19. Both conserved end residues are part of each CDR3.

v_gene | len | CDR3aa
TRBV30 | 13 | CAWSVHGIVEQFF
TRBV27 | 14 | CASSPRQGQETQYF
TRBV27 | 16 | CASSFLKQGGNQPQHF
TRBV5-4 | 13 | CASTPTTGTEAFF
TRBV7-3 | 18 | CASSPTPAGGSSYNEQFF
TRBV27 | 13 | CASSLSGGYGYTF
TRBV6-6 | 15 | CASSYGTGDHQPQHF
TRBV3-1/TRBV3-2 | 16 | CASSQDVAGGQDTQYF
TRBV7-9 | 14 | CASSLGSANYGYTF
TRBV18 | 16 | CASSPTGQGTGNTIYF
TRBV12-5 | 17 | CASGFRGAWSYNSPLHF
TRBV6-5 | 14 | CASSWGQGTAEAFF
TRBV7-9 | 12 | CASSLQGRGYTF
TRBV2 | 14 | CASLKGQGYAEAFF
TRBV7-9 | 14 | CASSLDVQSYEQYF
TRBV7-8 | 12 | CASGLEGYEQYF
TRBV11-2 | 15 | CASSLETTGPGELFF
TRBV5-4 | 15 | CASSLEVQGGETQYF
TRBV27 | 14 | CASSLDRSSYEQYF
TRBV6-5 | 13 | CASSYGYGAPRHF
TRBV6-5 | 14 | CASRPGGVPYEQYF
TRBV28 | 18 | CASSFIGRMGTAEETQYF
TRBV3-1/TRBV3-2 | 15 | CASNPGQPFSYEQYF
TRBV28 | 15 | CASSFGTGNTGELFF
TRBV11-2 | 12 | CASSYRASSLHF
TRBV5-6 | 12 | CASRPRAGNQFF
TRBV18 | 14 | CASSPGQGDGGYTF
TRBV29-1 | 15 | CSVRGGQLNYNEQFF
TRBV7-9 | 12 | CASSRGSYEQYF
TRBV6-2/TRBV6-3 | 16 | CASSAVPRGVKNIQYF
TRBV28 | 15 | CASIFQGGLNQPQHF
TRBV5-4 | 14 | CASSLGGNTGELFF
TRBV27 | 12 | CASSSGGVEQYF
TRBV6-5 | 15 | CASSKTQDRGYGYTF
TRBV24-1 | 15 | CATSDAGQGVWGYTF
TRBV19 | 14 | CASSIGVGGAEAFF
TRBV5-4 | 17 | CASSLDRTSIMNTEAFF
TRBV9 | 16 | CASSVDGQGAWYGYTF
TRBV27 | 17 | CASSPTGGIRGNQPQHF
TRBV6-5 | 14 | CAMQMDRVPDTQYF
TRBV5-6 | 17 | CASSLGSGRVGAYEQYF
TRBV28 | 14 | CASISGGGNQPQHF
TRBV3-1/TRBV3-2 | 18 | CASSLKKRAGQRYYEQYF
TRBV28 | 13 | CASKEGVGEKLFF
TRBV30 | 14 | CAWTRAGMSDEQFF
TRBV19 | 14 | CASMLGQGIGPQHF
TRBV2 | 13 | CASSDEVGTEAFF
TRBV27 | 17 | CASSDWGGTGGNQPQHF
TRBV30 | 14 | CAWKKPGTAYEQYF
TRBV29-1 | 13 | CSVRAGGPYEQYF
TRBV2 | 14 | CASRPSGANYGYTF
TRBV18 | 13 | CASSPTANYGYTF